This TCR beta chain originates from a study of early T cells in non-severe SARS-CoV-2 infection. Study-level information: Sequencing input comprised bulk RNA from unsorted whole blood; chain pairing was not available. Overall study findings and caveats: Matching with VDJdb favored anti-spike CD8 responses (missing private and CD4 specificities).

Concerning this clonotype: Antigen unknown.

TCRdb processed the 5' RACE reads anew with MiXCR; each CDR3 protein has one entry. The sample has about 49,000 distinct CDR3 sequences, less than 7.5% seen once; the top ten hold approximately 3%. J lost 7 bases, V lost 5 bases, and 15 bases had no gene match. Germline values: CDR1 SGHRS, CDR2 YFSETQ. CDR3 size: 16 residues. The sample was whole blood, taken at baseline. The rearrangement links TRBV5-1 to TRBJ2-1; 7 bases line up with TRBD1. The TCR comes from an adult who was a healthcare worker with PCR-confirmed SARS-CoV-2 infection or an uninfected control (not recorded which). The CDR3 DNA follows: TGCGCCAGCAGGCTGATTCCAGGGGGTTCGGGAAATGAGCAGTTCTTC. This sequence encodes CASRLIPGGSGNEQFF.